The 5 T cell receptor beta chains below were found in one sample sequenced in a study of response to subunit inactivated influenza vaccine. TCRdb redid the calling of the RT-PCR reads with MiXCR, one entry per CDR3 protein. The sample records about 700,000 distinct CDR3 sequences, 15% to 19% being singletons. The specimen comprised PBMCs from blood, sampled 11 to 12 days after vaccination. These TCRs come from a man in his forties or fifties who received an inactivated influenza vaccine.

This rearrangement joins TRBV9 to TRBJ2-1, with 9 nucleotides matching TRBD2. The CDR3 totals 15 residues. CDR1 SGDLS and CDR2 YYNGEE come from the germline V gene. The ends lost 0 bases at V and 10 bases at J; junction bases unmatched: 8. The CDR3 reads CASSVGSGRPREQFF. CDR3 sequence (DNA): TGTGCCAGCAGCGTAGGTAGCGGGAGACCGAGGGAGCAGTTCTTC.

This chain links TRBV7-6 with TRBJ2-1; 7 bases map to TRBD2. Trimming cost V 1 base and J 0 bases; bases outside gene matches: 6. The CDR3 is 17 amino acids. CDR1 and CDR2 (germline): SGHVS, FNYEAQ. The CDR3 nucleotides read TGTGCCAGCAGCTTAGAACAGCGGGGAAGCTCCTACAATGAGCAGTTCTTC. It yields the protein CASSLEQRGSSYNEQFF. Full variable domain (outside the CDR3, taken from reference TRBV7-6 and TRBJ2-1): GAGVSQSPRYKVTKRGQDVALRCDPISGHVSLYWYRQALGQGPEFLTYFNYEAQQDKSGLPNDRFSAERPEGSISTLTIQRTEQRDSAMYRCASSLEQRGSSYNEQFFGPGTRLTVL.

This clonotype was found a few times. The gene calls are TRBV6-1 and TRBJ1-2, with D hard to call. V lost 7 bases to trimming and J lost 2 bases, with 14 bases between them. CDR3 length equals 14 residues. Germline loops: CDR1 MNHNS, CDR2 SASEGT. The CDR3 DNA reads TGTGCCAGCACGGGAACGGGGTCCAACTATGGCTACACCTTC. It translates to CASTGTGSNYGYTF.

The chain carries TRBV6-2 or TRBV6-3 and TRBJ2-1; 8 bases map to TRBD2. The J segment lost 7 bases and the V segment lost 2 bases, leaving 10 bases of the junction unmatched. CDR3 length equals 16 residues. CDR1 and CDR2 from the germline V gene are MNHEY and SVGEGT. As DNA, the CDR3 is TGTGCCAGCAGTTACCGGTTGAGCGGGAGTTCAAATGAGCAGTTCTTC. Translation: CASSYRLSGSSNEQFF.

The chain combines TRBV7-2 with TRBJ2-1, with 8 bases aligning to TRBD2. The V gene end was trimmed by 4 bases and the J gene end by 3 bases; junction bases not matched to a gene: 5. Germline loops: CDR1 SGHTA, CDR2 FQGNSA. The CDR3 extends over 15 amino acids. The CDR3 is CASSSGTRIYNEQFF. The CDR3, as DNA: TGTGCCAGCAGCTCCGGGACTAGAATCTACAATGAGCAGTTCTTC.